The rows below give T cell receptor beta chains drawn from one sample of a study of post-analysis software for immune sequencing data. Each CDR3 protein is one row after TCRdb ran MiXCR on the PCR reads. The sample has under 200,000 distinct CDR3 sequences, around 29% seen once. The sequenced material came from blood. Receptor source: a girl younger than 18 with multiple sclerosis. CDR3s include the opening cysteine and the closing phenylalanine or tryptophan. A D gene is named only where the DNA matches it firmly. The size of a clone is reported for some rows only, either as once, few or many, or as a class for expanded clones.

J gene,V gene,D gene,clone size,CDR3 protein,CDR3 DNA
TRBJ2-7,TRBV6-1,TRBD2,NA,CASSESFTSGNYEQYF,TGTGCCAGCAGTGAATCGTTTACTAGCGGCAATTACGAGCAGTACTTC
TRBJ2-1,TRBV27,TRBD2,few,CASSLPPTSGVKNEQFF,TGTGCCAGCAGCCTCCCTCCGACTAGCGGGGTGAAAAATGAGCAGTTCTTC
TRBJ2-2,TRBV27,TRBD1,once,CASSPRDRANTGELFF,TGTGCCAGCAGTCCCCGGGACAGGGCCAACACCGGGGAGCTGTTTTTT
TRBJ1-2,TRBV30,NA,NA,CAWRSGVAGAYGYTF,TGTGCCTGGAGATCCGGGGTAGCAGGAGCGTATGGCTACACCTTC
TRBJ1-5,TRBV2,NA,NA,CASRRGKSGYSNQPQHF,TGTGCCAGCAGAAGGGGGAAGTCAGGCTATAGCAATCAGCCCCAGCATTTT
TRBJ2-5,TRBV6-1,TRBD1,few,CASRKTGLETQYF,TGTGCCAGCAGGAAGACAGGGTTAGAGACCCAGTACTTC
TRBJ1-4,TRBV6-5,NA,many,CASGVTTNEKLFF,TGTGCCAGCGGGGTAACAACTAATGAAAAACTGTTTTTT
TRBJ2-7,TRBV7-9,NA,many,CASSLTSPYYEQYF,TGTGCCAGCAGCCTCACTAGCCCCTACTACGAGCAGTACTTC
TRBJ2-6,TRBV20-1,TRBD1,NA,CSARSFLGQGKPGANVLTF,TGCAGTGCTAGATCCTTCCTAGGACAGGGGAAACCTGGGGCCAACGTCCTGACTTTC
TRBJ2-1,TRBV20-1,NA,many,CSAGSTRGYNEQFF,TGCAGTGCTGGGTCAACCAGGGGTTACAATGAGCAGTTCTTC
TRBJ2-1,TRBV10-1,TRBD2,many,CASSGPGLADNEQFF,TGTGCCAGCAGTGGACCGGGACTAGCGGACAATGAGCAGTTCTTC
TRBJ2-7,TRBV2,NA,many,CASSVAYEQYF,TGTGCCAGCAGTGTGGCCTACGAGCAGTACTTC
TRBJ1-6,TRBV6-6,NA,few,CASSYPRTEGFSPLHF,TGTGCCAGCAGTTACCCCCGGACAGAGGGATTTTCACCCCTCCACTTT
TRBJ2-5,TRBV7-4,NA,NA,CASSCYQRQETQYF,TGTGCCAGCAGCTGTTACCAGCGGCAAGAGACCCAGTACTTC
TRBJ1-1,TRBV5-1,TRBD1,few,CASSMTGRDTEAFF,TGCGCCAGCAGCATGACAGGGCGGGACACTGAAGCTTTCTTT
TRBJ1-6,TRBV10-3,TRBD1,many,CAISGGTGGGDSPLHF,TGTGCCATCAGTGGGGGGACAGGGGGCGGAGATTCACCCCTCCACTTT
TRBJ2-1,TRBV7-2,TRBD2,few,CASSLAGGGTHEQFF,TGTGCCAGCAGCTTAGCGGGCGGGGGGACTCATGAGCAGTTCTTC
TRBJ2-7,TRBV6-6,NA,few,CASQGRTDSYEQYF,TGTGCCTCACAGGGCCGGACAGACTCCTACGAGCAGTACTTC
TRBJ2-7,TRBV6-6,NA,many,CASRQDSYYEQYF,TGTGCCAGCAGACAGGACAGCTACTACGAGCAGTACTTC
TRBJ1-1,TRBV3-1,NA,many,CASSYSHREDTEAFF,TGTGCCAGCAGTTATTCCCACAGGGAGGACACTGAAGCTTTCTTT
TRBJ1-2,TRBV5-1,TRBD1,NA,CASSPEGQEGDGYTF,TGCGCCAGCAGCCCTGAAGGACAGGAAGGTGATGGCTACACCTTC
TRBJ1-5,TRBV20-1,NA,NA,CSAPVFEARQPQHF,TGCAGTGCGCCGGTTTTTGAGGCTCGACAGCCCCAGCATTTT
TRBJ1-2,TRBV27,NA,few,CASSLRGMGYGYTF,TGTGCCAGCAGTTTAAGGGGAATGGGATATGGCTACACCTTC
TRBJ2-1,TRBV4-3,NA,once,CASSQGGGARDEQFF,TGCGCCAGCAGCCAAGGTGGGGGGGCCAGGGATGAGCAGTTCTTC
TRBJ2-4,TRBV20-1,NA,many,CSARDGTWGAKNIQYF,TGCAGTGCTAGAGATGGGACGTGGGGGGCCAAAAACATTCAGTACTTC
TRBJ2-7,TRBV20-1,NA,many,CSAGDGHRPSYEQYF,TGCAGTGCTGGTGATGGACACCGCCCGTCCTACGAGCAGTACTTC
TRBJ2-3,TRBV29-1,TRBD2,many,CSQSGTPRLAGPDTQYF,TGCAGCCAGAGCGGGACTCCCCGGCTAGCGGGCCCAGATACGCAGTATTTT
TRBJ2-1,TRBV5-1,NA,many,CASSLVGEQFF,TGCGCCAGCAGCCTGGTTGGTGAGCAGTTCTTC
TRBJ1-1,TRBV6-2/TRBV6-3,TRBD1,NA,CASSFTGAGDTEAFF,TGTGCCAGCAGTTTCACAGGGGCTGGAGACACTGAAGCTTTCTTT
TRBJ2-1,TRBV7-3,TRBD1,many,CASSQSGTEGYNEQFF,TGTGCCAGCAGCCAATCCGGGACAGAGGGATACAATGAGCAGTTCTTC
TRBJ1-2,TRBV5-1,NA,few,CASSREPNYGYTF,TGCGCCAGCAGCCGGGAGCCTAACTATGGCTACACCTTC
TRBJ2-3,TRBV10-1,NA,many,CASSESVTDTQYF,TGCGCCAGCAGTGAGTCGGTCACAGATACGCAGTATTTT
TRBJ2-7,TRBV6-5,NA,many,CASQDRWWEQYF,TGTGCCAGCCAGGACCGTTGGTGGGAGCAGTACTTC
TRBJ2-2,TRBV12-3/TRBV12-4,NA,few,CASSSGHRVWTGELFF,TGTGCCAGCAGTTCCGGGCATCGGGTCTGGACCGGGGAGCTGTTTTTT
TRBJ1-5,TRBV2,NA,few,CASSEFGSNQPQHF,TGTGCCAGCAGTGAGTTCGGTAGCAATCAGCCCCAGCATTTT
TRBJ2-3,TRBV20-1,TRBD2,NA,CSAPGLAGDSDTQYF,TGCAGTGCTCCTGGACTAGCGGGAGACTCAGATACGCAGTATTTT
TRBJ2-4,TRBV6-5,TRBD2,NA,CASSYGGRTHEQYF,TGTGCCAGCAGTTACGGCGGGAGAACCCATGAGCAGTACTTC
TRBJ1-5,TRBV7-9,NA,few,CASSWRGAGPQHF,TGTGCCAGCAGCTGGCGGGGCGCCGGGCCCCAGCATTTT
TRBJ2-7,TRBV19,TRBD1,NA,CASSWGRQGFYEQYF,TGTGCCAGTAGTTGGGGGAGACAGGGGTTCTACGAGCAGTACTTC
TRBJ2-5,TRBV4-1,TRBD2,many,CASSQVQAGDLRETQYF,TGCGCCAGCAGCCAAGTACAAGCGGGAGACCTCAGGGAGACCCAGTACTTC
TRBJ2-3,TRBV19,TRBD1,NA,CASSRGTGGMGTDTQYF,TGTGCCAGTAGTAGGGGGACAGGGGGTATGGGCACAGATACGCAGTATTTT
TRBJ1-4,TRBV7-2,NA,few,CASSLVGATNEKLFF,TGTGCCAGCAGCTTAGTAGGGGCTACTAATGAAAAACTGTTTTTT